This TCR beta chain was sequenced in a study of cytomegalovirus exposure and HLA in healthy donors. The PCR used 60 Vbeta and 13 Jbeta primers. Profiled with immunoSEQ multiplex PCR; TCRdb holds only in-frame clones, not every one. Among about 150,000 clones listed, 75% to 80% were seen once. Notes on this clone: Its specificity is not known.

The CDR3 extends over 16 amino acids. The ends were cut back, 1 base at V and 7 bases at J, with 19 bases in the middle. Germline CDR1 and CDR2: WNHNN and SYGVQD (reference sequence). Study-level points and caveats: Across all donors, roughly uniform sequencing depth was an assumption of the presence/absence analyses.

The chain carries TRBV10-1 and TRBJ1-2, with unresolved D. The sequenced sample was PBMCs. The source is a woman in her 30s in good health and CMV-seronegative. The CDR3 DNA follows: TGCGCCAGCAGTGAGTTAATTGAGCTAATCGCATTTGGCTACACCTTC. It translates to CASSELIELIAFGYTF.